This T cell receptor beta chain was retrieved from a study of vaccination and CD4 T cells after COVID-19. In the study overall: Stimulation of the cells used overlapping spike peptide pools from SARS-CoV-2 and from the common cold coronaviruses HCoV-NL63, HCoV-OC43 and HCoV-229E. General study findings and limits: Detection of a median around 84% of reactive clones in convalescent patients was confined to the period after vaccination.

This CDR3 is 13 amino acids long. Germline CDR1 MNHEY, CDR2 SVGAGI. Deletions cut 4 bases from V and 7 bases from J, with 14 bases between. Treatment defined: approximately nine-day PBMC culture with coronavirus spike peptide pools or control peptides (ViraFEST assay). For ViraFEST, peptide pools expanded antigen-specific T cells, after which the TCRs were sequenced. The assay that was used to sequence DNA from cultured CD4+ T cells was the Oncomine TCR Beta short-read assay. MiXCR, run by TCRdb on the PCR reads, gives a single entry per CDR3 protein. The data show some 15,000 distinct CDR3 sequences, around 50% seen once. In its sample, this clonotype was seen a few times. Its antigen is unidentified.

The chain recombines TRBV6-5 with TRBJ2-7; D is uncertain. Sequencing used CD4+ T cells from blood, cultured in vitro. This sequence was found in a human donor who had recovered from COVID-19. CDR3 bases: TGTGCCAGCAGTTGGACGGCTGCCGGGGAGCAGTACTTC. Residues: CASSWTAAGEQYF.